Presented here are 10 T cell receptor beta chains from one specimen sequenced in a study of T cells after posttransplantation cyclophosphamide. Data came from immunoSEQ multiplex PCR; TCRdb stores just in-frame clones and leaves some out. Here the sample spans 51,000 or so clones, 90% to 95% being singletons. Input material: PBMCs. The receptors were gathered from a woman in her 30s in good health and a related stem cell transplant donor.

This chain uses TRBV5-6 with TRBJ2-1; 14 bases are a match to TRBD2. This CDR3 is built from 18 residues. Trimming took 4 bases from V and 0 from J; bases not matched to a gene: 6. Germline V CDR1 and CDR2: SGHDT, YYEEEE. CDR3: CASSPGLAGATSYNEQFF. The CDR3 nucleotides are TGTGCCAGCAGCCCGGGACTAGCGGGGGCGACCTCCTACAATGAGCAGTTCTTC.

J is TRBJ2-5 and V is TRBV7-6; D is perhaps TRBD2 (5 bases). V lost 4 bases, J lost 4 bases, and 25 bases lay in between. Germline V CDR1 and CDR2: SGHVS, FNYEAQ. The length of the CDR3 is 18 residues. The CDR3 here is CASSYDTGYNPSRETQYF. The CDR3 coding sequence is TGTGCCAGCAGCTACGATACGGGATACAATCCTTCAAGAGAGACCCAGTACTTC.

The CDR3 spells CASSFYGIFEGSPLHF. In DNA form, the CDR3 reads TGTGCCAGCAGTTTCTACGGGATCTTCGAGGGTTCACCCCTCCACTTT. The rearrangement links TRBV28 to TRBJ1-6; D ambiguous. CDR1 MDHEN and CDR2 SYDVKM come from the germline V gene. The CDR3 runs 16 residues. V lost 3 bases, J lost 9 bases, and 18 bases lay in between.

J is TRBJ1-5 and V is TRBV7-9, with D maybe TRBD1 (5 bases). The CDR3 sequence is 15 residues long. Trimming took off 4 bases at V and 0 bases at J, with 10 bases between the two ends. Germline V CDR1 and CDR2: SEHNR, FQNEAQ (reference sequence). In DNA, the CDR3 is TGTGCCAGCAGCTACTCAGGGAATAGCAATCAGCCCCAGCATTTT. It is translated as CASSYSGNSNQPQHF.

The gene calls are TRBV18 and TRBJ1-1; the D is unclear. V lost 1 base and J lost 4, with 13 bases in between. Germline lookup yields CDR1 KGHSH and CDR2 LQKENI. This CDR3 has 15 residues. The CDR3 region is CASSPQEVGSTEAFF. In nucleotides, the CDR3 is TGTGCCAGCTCACCACAAGAGGTTGGAAGCACTGAAGCTTTCTTT.

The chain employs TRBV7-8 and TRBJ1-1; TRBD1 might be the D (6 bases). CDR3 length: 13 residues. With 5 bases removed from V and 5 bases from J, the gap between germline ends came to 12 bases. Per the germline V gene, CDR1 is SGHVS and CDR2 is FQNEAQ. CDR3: CASSVHRETEAFF. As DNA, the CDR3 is TGTGCCAGCAGCGTCCACAGGGAGACTGAAGCTTTCTTT.

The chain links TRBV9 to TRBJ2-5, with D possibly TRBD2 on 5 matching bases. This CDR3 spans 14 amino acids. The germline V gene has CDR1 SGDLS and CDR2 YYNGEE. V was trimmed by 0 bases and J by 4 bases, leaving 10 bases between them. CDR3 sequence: CASSVGRAGETQYF. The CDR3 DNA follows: TGTGCCAGCAGCGTAGGAAGGGCGGGAGAGACCCAGTACTTC.

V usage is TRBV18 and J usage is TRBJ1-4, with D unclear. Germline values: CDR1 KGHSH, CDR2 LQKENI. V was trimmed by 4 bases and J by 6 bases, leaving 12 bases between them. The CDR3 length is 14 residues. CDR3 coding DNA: TGTGCCAGCTCACGGACGGACGGGGATGAAAAACTGTTTTTT. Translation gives CASSRTDGDEKLFF.

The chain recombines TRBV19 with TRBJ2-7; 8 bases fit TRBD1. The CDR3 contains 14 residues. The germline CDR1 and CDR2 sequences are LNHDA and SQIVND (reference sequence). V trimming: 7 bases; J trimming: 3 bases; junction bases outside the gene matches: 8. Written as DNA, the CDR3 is TGTGCCAGTAATCAGCAGGGGGCGAACTACGAGCAGTACTTC. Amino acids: CASNQQGANYEQYF.

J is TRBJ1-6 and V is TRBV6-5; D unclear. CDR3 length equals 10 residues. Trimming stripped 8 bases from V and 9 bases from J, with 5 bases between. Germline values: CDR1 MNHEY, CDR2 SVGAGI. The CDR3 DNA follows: TGTGCCAGCCCATGTTCACCCCTCCACTTT. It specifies CASPCSPLHF.